These T cell receptor beta chains were read from a single sample in a study of blood T cell repertoires in COVID-19. Produced via immunoSEQ multiplex PCR; TCRdb's table is partial and in-frame only. The sample has 150,000 to 200,000 clones; roughly nine tenths are singletons. The sample consisted of PBMCs or T cells enriched from blood (not recorded which). The receptor source for this set is a woman aged 40 to 55 in a cohort exposed to, infected with or recovered from COVID-19 (not recorded which). The conserved cysteine and the conserved F or W are not part of the CDR3 here. Some rows mark clone size as missing; the rest say once, few, many or name a class of expanded clone.

>TRBV5-4|TRBJ1-1|once
ASSSVTDHTEAF
>TRBV5-1|TRBJ1-1|-
ASSLEGRRDTEAF
>TRBV5-1|TRBJ1-1|-
ASSSHRVNTEAF
>TRBV29-1|TRBJ1-2|-
SVEGQRNYGYT
>TRBV20-1|TRBJ1-6|-
SAKAGQTLH
>TRBV27|TRBJ1-4|-
ASRGGIGEKLF
>TRBV10-3|TRBJ2-7|-
AISGTGATYEQY
>TRBV5-4|TRBJ2-1|-
ASSFGRDRGFQGKQF
>TRBV9|TRBJ2-1|-
ASSNGGHQRGHNEQF
>TRBV4-1|TRBJ2-5|-
ASSQEGGGAFETQY
>TRBV9|TRBJ2-2|-
ASSEAQGRTNTGELF
>TRBV4-2|TRBJ1-1|-
ASSLGQSDSAF
>TRBV19|TRBJ1-1|-
ASSPGTANTEAF
>TRBV13|TRBJ2-1|-
ASSLLGTRVGDEQF
>TRBV11-3|TRBJ2-2|-
ASSLGPTGGKTGELF
>TRBV20-1|TRBJ1-2|-
SASTGFGYT
>TRBV4-1|TRBJ1-2|-
ASSQVTTDGYT
>TRBV7-2|TRBJ1-1|-
ASSQSPGGTEAF
>TRBV28|TRBJ1-2|-
ASSFPRAAGQSYGYT
>TRBV7-9|TRBJ1-4|-
ASSLRTGDEKLF
>TRBV19|TRBJ1-2|-
ASSEDGYT
>TRBV10-3|TRBJ1-6|-
AISESGTGPNNSPLH
>TRBV13|TRBJ2-7|once
ASSLGAGGAYEQY
>TRBV11-3|TRBJ2-5|-
ASSLGGRTLRETQY
>TRBV27|TRBJ2-3|-
ASSGRVGTDTQY
>TRBV9|TRBJ1-2|-
ASSGRDSLNYGYT
>TRBV30|TRBJ1-2|-
AWATGGNLYYGYT
>TRBV5-4|TRBJ1-3|-
ASTNNRGGNTIY
>TRBV4-1|TRBJ1-1|-
ASSTTVNTEAF
>TRBV13|TRBJ2-1|-
ASAGTGATNEQF
>TRBV4-3|TRBJ2-6|-
ASSQDRGTGANVLT
>TRBV28|TRBJ2-7|-
ASSFPGTGYEQY
>TRBV28|TRBJ1-2|-
ASSLRTGVMLYGYT
>TRBV6-6|TRBJ2-2|-
ASSYSPVGELF
>TRBV28|TRBJ2-7|-
ASSPRDRVSIAGFHEQY
>TRBV6-1|TRBJ2-7|-
ASSEAPWGGEQY
>TRBV4-3|TRBJ1-3|-
ASSQGAGTGNTIY
>TRBV27|TRBJ2-7|-
ASRRTGIGFYEQY
>TRBV9|TRBJ1-2|-
ASSVAGRPNYGYT
>TRBV5-8|TRBJ2-1|few
ASSPGLAGVDEQF
>TRBV5-1|TRBJ2-1|-
ASSFEAGLAGEGEQF